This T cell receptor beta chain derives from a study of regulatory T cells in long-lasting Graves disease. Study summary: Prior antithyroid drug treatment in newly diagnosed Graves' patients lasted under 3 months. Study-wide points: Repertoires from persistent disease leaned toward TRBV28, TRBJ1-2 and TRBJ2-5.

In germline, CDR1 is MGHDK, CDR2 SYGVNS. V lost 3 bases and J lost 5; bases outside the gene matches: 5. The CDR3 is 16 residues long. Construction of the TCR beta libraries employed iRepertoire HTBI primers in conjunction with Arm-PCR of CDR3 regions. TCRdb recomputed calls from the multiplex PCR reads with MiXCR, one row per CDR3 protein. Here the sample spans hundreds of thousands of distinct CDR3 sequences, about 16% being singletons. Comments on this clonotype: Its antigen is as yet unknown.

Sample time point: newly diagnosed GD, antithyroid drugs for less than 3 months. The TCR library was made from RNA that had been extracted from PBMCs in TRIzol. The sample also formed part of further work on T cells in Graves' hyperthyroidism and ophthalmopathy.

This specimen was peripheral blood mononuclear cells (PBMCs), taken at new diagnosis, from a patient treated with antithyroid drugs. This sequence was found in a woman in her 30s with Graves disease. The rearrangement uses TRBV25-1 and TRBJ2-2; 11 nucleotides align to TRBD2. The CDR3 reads CASSDTSGRSTGELFF. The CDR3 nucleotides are TGTGCCAGCAGTGACACTAGCGGGAGAAGTACCGGGGAGCTGTTTTTT.